This T cell receptor beta chain was identified in a study of identical twins. TCRdb ran MiXCR on the 5' RACE reads and lists one entry per CDR3 protein. Found here are some 1,600,000 distinct CDR3 sequences, about 31% of them singletons; the top ten hold 0.25% to 0.3%. This CDR3 contains 15 residues. The germline CDR1 and CDR2 sequences are MNHNS and SASEGT. The V segment lost 7 bases and the J segment 0 bases; nucleotides outside the gene matches: 4. The sequence came from a newborn girl in good health. J is TRBJ1-4 and V is TRBV6-1, with 8 bases that match TRBD1. The sequencing input was cord blood. The CDR3 here is CASTSGGTTNEKLFF. CDR3 sequence (DNA): TGTGCCAGCACCTCAGGGGGCACAACTAATGAAAAACTGTTTTTT.